This T cell receptor beta chain was found in a study of blood T cells in healthy people across ages. Alongside a J-beta primer mix, a sample-barcoded 5' primer served in a second PCR lasting 7 to 11 cycles. TCRdb re-called the 5' RACE reads with MiXCR, one entry per CDR3 protein. This repertoire shows approximately 1,700,000 distinct CDR3 sequences, roughly 43% found once; its top ten account for more than 20%. On this clonotype itself: Mismatch with germline at one junction end may stem from a read error.

The sample consisted of blood. This sequence originates from a human donor in good health.

CDR3 residues: CGVVRPTGGTDTQYF. For the CDR3, the DNA is TGCGGCGTGGTAAGGCCCACCGGGGGCACAGATACGCAGTATTTT. The chain joins TRBV29-1 to TRBJ2-3; tentatively, D is TRBD2 (5 bases). The CDR3 is made up of 15 amino acids. Germline V gene data show CDR1 as SQVTM and CDR2 as ANQGSEA.